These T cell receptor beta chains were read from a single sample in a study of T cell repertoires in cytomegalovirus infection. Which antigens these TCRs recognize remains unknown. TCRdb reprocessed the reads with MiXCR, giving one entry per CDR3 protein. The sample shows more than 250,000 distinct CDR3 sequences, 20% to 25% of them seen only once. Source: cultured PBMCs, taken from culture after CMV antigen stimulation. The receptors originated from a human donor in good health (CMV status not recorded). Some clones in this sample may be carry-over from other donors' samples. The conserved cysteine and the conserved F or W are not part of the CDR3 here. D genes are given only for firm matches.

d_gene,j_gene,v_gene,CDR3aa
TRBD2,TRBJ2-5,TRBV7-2,ASSLVGTMETQY
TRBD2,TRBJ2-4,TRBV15,ATSRAGGVNIQY
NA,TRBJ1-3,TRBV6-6,ASSSEPRGAGGNTIY
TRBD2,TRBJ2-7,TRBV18,ASSPATSGIYEQY
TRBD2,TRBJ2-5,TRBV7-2,ASSRGLLQETQY
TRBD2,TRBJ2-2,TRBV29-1,SVPMTSGATGELF
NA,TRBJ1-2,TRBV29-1,SVFQDRYT
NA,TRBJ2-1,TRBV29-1,SVDWWGRHNEQF
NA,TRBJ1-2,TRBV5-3,ASNPPGSYGYT
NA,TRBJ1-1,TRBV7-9,ASSYPLGRRDTEAF
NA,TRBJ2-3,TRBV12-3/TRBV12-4,ASSRQGNTQY
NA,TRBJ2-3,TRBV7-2,ASSRDRNGDTQY
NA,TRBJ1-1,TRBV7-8,ASSSLPGDTTEAF
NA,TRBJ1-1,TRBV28,ASSLRNTEAF
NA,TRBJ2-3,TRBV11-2,ASSSSGGRITDTQY
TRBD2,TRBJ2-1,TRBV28,ASSSPSGVKYNEQF
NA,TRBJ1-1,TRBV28,ASSFDGLEDTEAF
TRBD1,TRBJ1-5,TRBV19,ASSITGDGQPQH
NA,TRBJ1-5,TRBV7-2,ASSSQGDNQPQH
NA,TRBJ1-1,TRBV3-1,ASSQGGRDTEAF
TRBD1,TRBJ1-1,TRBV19,ASSSRPGTGGNTEAF
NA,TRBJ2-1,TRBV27,ASSLVSGSTYNEQF
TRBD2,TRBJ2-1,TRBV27,ASSSLGIAGRYNEQF
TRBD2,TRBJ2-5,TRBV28,ASTLGTSETQY
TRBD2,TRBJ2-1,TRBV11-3,ASRIAGAPMGEQF
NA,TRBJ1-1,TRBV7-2,ASSLTSLNTEAF
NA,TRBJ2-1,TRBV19,ASSRGTLNSYNEQF
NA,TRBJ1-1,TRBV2,ASKYDRMNTEAF
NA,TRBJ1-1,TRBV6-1,ANSGRIGGINTEAF
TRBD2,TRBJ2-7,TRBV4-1,ASSHPGLDRYEQY
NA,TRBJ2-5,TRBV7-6,ASSNSGRLMAQY
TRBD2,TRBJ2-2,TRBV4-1,ASSQAFAGVNTGELF
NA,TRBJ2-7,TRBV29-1,SVVRDTSGEQY